The present TCR beta chain was sequenced within a study of blood T cell repertoires in COVID-19. Study context: T cells, B-cell-depleted T cells, or PBMCs provided the cDNA or gDNA that served as material.

As handled by the study authors: Reference gene primer amplification gave nucleated cell count estimates. The data were produced by immunoSEQ multiplex PCR, yet TCRdb's version contains in-frame clones alone and is incomplete. For V, J and clone size, that table is used; D and trimming come from the DNA. Of 300,000 to 350,000 clones listed, around 90% are singletons. This clonotype was sampled from a man aged 18 to 29 with active or convalescent COVID-19. The sequenced material came from peripheral blood.

DNA of the CDR3: TGTGCCAGCAGTTTGCAGGGGAGAGTTCAAGAGACCCAGTACTTC. It encodes CASSLQGRVQETQYF. This chain links TRBV28 with TRBJ2-5; tentative D call: TRBD1 (6 bases). Germline V lookup: CDR1 MDHEN, CDR2 SYDVKM. The CDR3 covers 15 residues. V lost 3 bases to trimming and J lost 2 bases, with 13 bases between them.